The rows below give T cell receptor beta chains drawn from one sample of a study of T cell responses to AZD1222 COVID-19 vaccine. Here immunoSEQ multiplex PCR was the method, and the copy in TCRdb shows in-frame clones only, minus some. The sample holds about 150,000 clones, about 90% seen once. Material: peripheral blood, obtained on day 0 of AZD1222 vaccination. The receptors derive from an adult in good health. Each CDR3 is given with its conserved first and last residue. The D gene is left open where the match is weak. A clone size is listed for some rows: how often the clone was seen (once, few, many), or a class if it is expanded.

>TRBJ1-2|TRBV5-6|TRBD1|17|.
CASSLVGQEISNYGYTF
TGTGCCAGCAGCTTGGTGGGACAGGAGATTTCTAACTATGGCTACACCTTC
>TRBJ1-1|TRBV7-9|.|13|.
CASSLAYGKGAFF
TGTGCCAGCAGCTTAGCGTACGGGAAGGGAGCTTTCTTT
>TRBJ2-5|TRBV14|TRBD2|13|.
CASSLGLASTQYF
TGTGCCAGCAGCCTAGGACTAGCCTCGACCCAGTACTTC
>TRBJ1-4|TRBV18|.|15|.
CASSPLPSADEKLFF
TGTGCCAGCTCACCTTTACCCAGCGCGGATGAAAAACTGTTTTTT
>TRBJ2-5|TRBV19|TRBD2|16|.
CASSMTGSGGQETQYF
TGTGCCAGTAGTATGACGGGTAGCGGGGGGCAAGAGACCCAGTACTTC
>TRBJ1-2|TRBV5-4|.|15|.
CASSTPPHGRYGYTF
TGTGCCAGCAGCACCCCCCCACACGGGCGGTATGGCTACACCTTC
>TRBJ1-2|TRBV4-3|.|15|.
CASSHVDGRAGGYTF
TGCGCCAGCAGCCACGTCGACGGCAGGGCAGGTGGCTACACCTTC
>TRBJ2-1|TRBV6-5|.|13|.
CASTPPRGNEQFF
TGTGCCAGCACCCCTCCCCGGGGCAATGAGCAGTTCTTC
>TRBJ1-2|TRBV20-1|.|11|.
CSAKKDLGYTF
TGCAGTGCTAAGAAGGACCTTGGCTACACCTTC
>TRBJ1-2|TRBV24-1|.|17|once
CATSDLLAVWGNYGYTF
TGTGCCACCAGTGATTTGTTGGCCGTGTGGGGTAACTATGGCTACACCTTC
>TRBJ2-1|TRBV5-1|TRBD1|15|.
CASSLQGRGPGEQFF
TGCGCCAGCAGCTTACAGGGGAGAGGCCCGGGTGAGCAGTTCTTC
>TRBJ2-3|TRBV5-1|TRBD2|16|.
CASSLRGLAGSDTQYF
TGCGCCAGCAGCTTGCGGGGACTAGCGGGGTCAGATACGCAGTATTTT
>TRBJ2-7|TRBV4-2|TRBD2|15|.
CASSQGEGPSYEQYF
TGTGCCAGCAGCCAAGGGGAGGGACCCTCCTACGAGCAGTACTTC
>TRBJ2-5|TRBV19|.|13|once
CASSQISAETQYF
TGTGCCAGTAGCCAGATTAGCGCGGAGACCCAGTACTTC
>TRBJ2-1|TRBV5-1|TRBD2|17|.
CASSLPGLAGDYNEQFF
TGCGCCAGCAGCCTCCCGGGACTAGCGGGGGACTACAATGAGCAGTTCTTC
>TRBJ2-2|TRBV6-5|.|12|.
CASRGSTGELFF
TGTGCCAGCAGAGGTAGCACCGGGGAGCTGTTTTTT
>TRBJ2-7|TRBV6-5|.|13|.
CASSLTGVGEQYF
TGTGCCAGCAGCCTGACGGGGGTAGGGGAGCAGTACTTC
>TRBJ1-2|TRBV9|.|11|.
CASNRIGGYTF
TGTGCCAGCAACCGGATCGGGGGCTACACCTTC
>TRBJ2-7|TRBV5-1|TRBD2|14|.
CASSPGLAKYEQYF
TGCGCCAGCAGCCCGGGACTAGCGAAGTACGAGCAGTACTTC
>TRBJ2-3|TRBV15|.|13|.
CATSLRSADTQYF
TGTGCCACCAGCCTCAGATCGGCAGATACGCAGTATTTT
>TRBJ2-7|TRBV7-2|TRBD2|15|.
CASSSTGTRTYEQYF
TGTGCCAGCAGCAGTACCGGGACTAGAACCTACGAGCAGTACTTC
>TRBJ1-2|TRBV2|.|14|.
CANPQGRANYGYTF
TGTGCCAACCCACAGGGCCGAGCTAACTATGGCTACACCTTC
>TRBJ1-2|TRBV2|.|13|.
CASSELQGVGSFF
TGTGCCAGCAGTGAACTGCAGGGAGTGGGATCCTTCTTC
>TRBJ2-3|TRBV7-9|.|17|.
CASSLVGGAVGTDTQYF
TGTGCCAGCAGCTTAGTGGGGGGGGCTGTGGGCACAGATACGCAGTATTTT
>TRBJ2-6|TRBV7-9|.|15|.
CASSLARTGANVLTF
TGTGCCAGCAGCTTAGCCCGTACTGGGGCCAACGTCCTGACTTTC
>TRBJ1-6|TRBV5-1|.|14|.
CASSLTTGYSPLHF
TGCGCCAGCAGCTTGACCACAGGGTATTCACCCCTCCACTTT
>TRBJ1-2|TRBV12-3/TRBV12-4|TRBD1|12|.
CASSSPQGVSTF
TGTGCCAGCAGTTCCCCGCAGGGGGTCAGTACTTTC
>TRBJ2-1|TRBV2|.|14|.
CASSAFGAYNEQFF
TGTGCCAGCAGTGCCTTTGGAGCCTACAATGAGCAGTTCTTC
>TRBJ1-1|TRBV4-2|TRBD1|17|.
CASSQETGEGMNTEAFF
TGTGCCAGCAGCCAAGAGACAGGGGAGGGGATGAACACTGAAGCTTTCTTT
>TRBJ1-4|TRBV3-1/TRBV3-2|.|16|.
CASSPRGTATNEKLFF
TGTGCCAGCAGCCCTCGCGGGACCGCAACTAATGAAAAACTGTTTTTT
>TRBJ1-2|TRBV13|.|15|.
CASGHETENNYGYTF
TGTGCCAGCGGGCATGAGACAGAGAATAACTATGGCTACACCTTC
>TRBJ2-7|TRBV7-9|TRBD1|15|.
CASSLVAGGYYEQYF
TGTGCCAGCAGCTTAGTAGCAGGGGGCTATTACGAGCAGTACTTC
>TRBJ2-3|TRBV6-4|TRBD2|16|.
CASSDQAGGSTDTQYF
TGTGCCAGCAGTGACCAGGCGGGGGGTTCCACAGATACGCAGTATTTT
>TRBJ2-7|TRBV27|.|14|.
CASSLQGWGYEQYF
TGTGCCAGCAGTTTACAGGGATGGGGTTACGAGCAGTACTTC
>TRBJ1-1|TRBV4-3|.|14|.
CASSQDRSLPEAFF
TGCGCCAGCAGCCAAGATAGGAGCCTCCCTGAAGCTTTCTTT
>TRBJ2-1|TRBV4-2|.|15|.
CASSQDDSSYNEQFF
TGTGCCAGCAGCCAAGATGACAGCTCCTACAATGAGCAGTTCTTC
>TRBJ2-7|TRBV7-2|TRBD1|14|few
CASSTRQGAYEQYF
TGTGCCAGCAGCACCCGACAGGGGGCATACGAGCAGTACTTC
>TRBJ2-3|TRBV6-1|TRBD1|19|.
CASSEARLTWGTGEDTQYF
TGTGCCAGCAGTGAAGCGCGGCTTACGTGGGGGACAGGCGAAGATACGCAGTATTTT
>TRBJ1-3|TRBV13|.|14|once
CASSVTASGNTIYF
TGTGCCAGCAGCGTTACAGCCTCTGGAAACACCATATATTTT
>TRBJ2-7|TRBV2|TRBD2|12|.
CATVGGIREQYF
TGTGCCACCGTGGGGGGGATCCGCGAGCAGTACTTC
>TRBJ2-7|TRBV7-9|.|17|.
CASSKTGTYKPDYEQYF
TGTGCCAGCAGCAAAACCGGGACCTATAAACCCGACTACGAGCAGTACTTC
>TRBJ1-2|TRBV5-4|.|14|.
CASSRKDRSYGYTF
TGTGCCAGCAGCCGGAAAGACCGTAGCTATGGCTACACCTTC
>TRBJ1-1|TRBV9|TRBD1|16|.
CASSTGTGVSVTEAFF
TGTGCCAGCAGCACCGGGACAGGGGTTTCGGTTACTGAAGCTTTCTTT
>TRBJ1-2|TRBV6-2/TRBV6-3|TRBD1|15|once
CASSYSSGGANGYTF
TGTGCCAGCAGTTACTCGTCAGGGGGCGCGAATGGCTACACCTTC
>TRBJ2-7|TRBV29-1|.|12|.
CSVVGDTYEQYF
TGCAGCGTTGTAGGGGATACCTACGAGCAGTACTTC
>TRBJ1-2|TRBV24-1|TRBD1|15|.
CATAGTGEYQRGYTF
TGTGCCACCGCCGGGACAGGGGAGTACCAGCGTGGCTACACCTTC
>TRBJ1-5|TRBV28|TRBD1|18|.
CASSIWSPGTDSNQPQHF
TGTGCCAGCAGCATCTGGTCCCCCGGGACAGATAGCAATCAGCCCCAGCATTTT
>TRBJ1-1|TRBV4-1|TRBD1|17|once
CASSQDPDRGWNTEAFF
TGCGCCAGCAGCCAAGACCCGGACAGGGGCTGGAACACTGAAGCTTTCTTT
>TRBJ2-1|TRBV28|TRBD1|19|.
CASSLPLLYRDRDNNEQFF
TGTGCCAGCAGTTTACCCTTACTTTACCGGGACAGGGATAACAATGAGCAGTTCTTC
>TRBJ2-3|TRBV5-5|TRBD2|16|.
CASSLEVVGGGGTQYF
TGTGCCAGCAGCTTGGAAGTGGTTGGCGGGGGAGGGACGCAGTATTTT
>TRBJ1-1|TRBV18|.|14|.
CASSPPRPNTEAFF
TGTGCCAGCTCACCACCCCGGCCGAACACTGAAGCTTTCTTT
>TRBJ2-1|TRBV10-3|TRBD2|14|.
CAISAGGRDNEQFF
TGTGCCATCAGTGCGGGGGGGCGCGACAATGAGCAGTTCTTC
>TRBJ2-3|TRBV30|.|12|.
CAWRAHTDTQYF
TGTGCCTGGAGGGCCCACACAGATACGCAGTATTTT
>TRBJ2-7|TRBV6-2/TRBV6-3|.|18|.
CASSALMEGRWSSYEQYF
TGTGCCAGCAGTGCACTTATGGAAGGGCGCTGGAGCTCCTACGAGCAGTACTTC